Following are 23 T cell receptor beta chains from one sample sequenced in a study of early T cells in non-severe SARS-CoV-2 infection. TCRdb reprocessed the 5' RACE reads with MiXCR, giving one entry per CDR3 protein. The data show more than 45,000 distinct CDR3 sequences, with 12% seen just once and 3.5% to 4.5% held by the top ten. Sequenced sample: whole blood. The receptors come from an adult who was a healthcare worker with PCR-confirmed SARS-CoV-2 infection or an uninfected control (not recorded which).

This clonotype has just a few counts. This chain connects TRBV6-4 to TRBJ2-3; 11 bases fit TRBD1. CDR1 and CDR2 from the germline V gene are MRHNA and SNTAGT. Losses at the gene ends were 0 bases for V and 4 bases for J; bases not matched to a gene: 3. CDR3 length equals 16 residues. This CDR3 reads CASSDSGTGGSDTQYF. In nucleotides, the CDR3 is TGTGCCAGCAGTGACTCCGGGACAGGGGGATCAGATACGCAGTATTTT.

The DNA of the CDR3 is TGCAGTGCTCCGTCCGCAGGATCCTATAATTCACCCCTCCACTTT. It specifies CSAPSAGSYNSPLHF. This chain links TRBV20-1 with TRBJ1-6; D call uncertain. The CDR3 runs 15 residues. The V end lost 5 bases, the J end lost 1 base, and 12 bases lay between the germline ends. Germline V lookup: CDR1 DFQATT, CDR2 SNEGSKA (reference sequence).

This chain uses TRBV3-1 with TRBJ1-4; D possibly corresponds to TRBD1 (6 bases). The V gene lost 0 bases and the J gene lost 4 bases, with 9 bases spanning the gap. The CDR3 contains 15 residues. The germline V gene has CDR1 LGHDT and CDR2 YNNKEL (reference sequence). CDR3 amino acids: CASSQEGRGNEKLFF. The CDR3 DNA reads TGTGCCAGCAGCCAAGAGGGCAGGGGTAATGAAAAACTGTTTTTT. The variable domain in full, with the rest retrieved from reference TRBV3-1 and TRBJ1-4, is DTAVSQTPKYLVTQMGNDKSIKCEQNLGHDTMYWYKQDSKKFLKIMFSYNNKELIINETVPNRFSPKSPDKAHLNLHINSLELGDSAVYFCASSQEGRGNEKLFFGSGTQLSVL.

This clonotype was picked up a small number of times. The chain has TRBV18 and TRBJ1-5; D unclear. CDR1 and CDR2 from the germline V gene are KGHSH and LQKENI. This CDR3 has 14 residues. Trimming took 3 bases from V and 0 from J, leaving 6 bases between them. CDR3 amino acids: CASSPGYSNQPQHF. The CDR3 DNA is TGTGCCAGCTCACCGGGGTATAGCAATCAGCCCCAGCATTTT.

This clonotype has ten or more counts. The V and J genes are TRBV28 and TRBJ1-6; D is uncertain. This CDR3 contains 12 residues. From germline, CDR1 is MDHEN and CDR2 SYDVKM. The germline V and J ends were trimmed by 8 bases and 10 bases, with 12 bases remaining between them. In nucleotides, the CDR3 is TGTGCCAGCTGTCTAATCGGATCACCCCTCCACTTT. Translated: CASCLIGSPLHF.

Details on this clonotype: A much larger clone is a single base away; this may be a read error. This chain joins TRBV28 and TRBJ2-1; 9 bases are shared with TRBD2. Germline V lookup: CDR1 MDHEN, CDR2 SYDVKM. Unmatched junction bases numbered 16, after V lost 7 bases and J lost 15 bases. This CDR3 has 14 amino acids. In DNA form, the CDR3 reads TGTGCCAGCACCCAGGCGCTAGCGGGAAATGTTCGGTTCTTC. This codes for CASTQALAGNVRFF. Full variable domain (rest looked up from reference TRBV28 and TRBJ2-1): DVKVTQSSRYLVKRTGEKVFLECVQDMDHENMFWYRQDPGLGLRLIYFSYDVKMKEKGDIPEGYSVSREKKERFSLILESASTNQTSMYLCASTQALAGNVRFFGPGTRLTVL.

Many counts were recorded for this clonotype. J is TRBJ2-1 and V is TRBV7-2; 8 bases match TRBD2. The CDR3 totals 19 residues. Germline assignment: CDR1 SGHTA and CDR2 FQGNSA. With 5 bases clipped from V and 1 base from J, the junction kept 16 bases outside the gene matches. The DNA for the CDR3 is TGTGCCAGCAGCCCCGCCGCCCGGCTAGCGGGTCCGTCCTACAATGAGCAGTTCTTC. It is translated as CASSPAARLAGPSYNEQFF.

The chain combines TRBV7-9 with TRBJ2-1; D might be TRBD2 (5 bases). The germline V gene has CDR1 SEHNR and CDR2 FQNEAQ (reference sequence). The V end lost 3 bases, the J end lost 6 bases, and 21 bases lay between the germline ends. The CDR3 totals 17 residues. The CDR3 DNA is TGTGCCAGCAGCTTCCCACCCAGTCGAACGGCGGGCAATGAGCAGTTCTTC. Amino acid sequence: CASSFPPSRTAGNEQFF.

This clonotype came up a few times. The CDR3 spells CSVADLDQYF. CDR3 in DNA: TGCAGCGTCGCCGACTTGGATCAGTATTTT. The rearrangement uses TRBV29-1 and TRBJ2-3; no clear D gene. Trimming took 6 bases from V and 12 from J, leaving 13 bases between them. Germline CDR1 and CDR2: SQVTM and ANQGSEA. CDR3 length: 10 residues.

This clonotype was seen many times. The V gene is TRBV29-1, the J gene TRBJ2-1; D is possibly TRBD2 (6 bases). The CDR3 has 13 amino acids. Trimming removed 2 bases from V and 8 bases from J, with 13 bases in between. Germline CDR1 is SQVTM and CDR2 is ANQGSEA. The CDR3 DNA reads TGCAGCGTTGAAAGGCGGGGTAATGATGAGCAGTTCTTC. Protein sequence: CSVERRGNDEQFF.

This clonotype was seen repeatedly, ten times or more. This chain connects TRBV29-1 to TRBJ2-1; D may correspond to TRBD1 or TRBD2 (5 bases each). Trimming cost V 7 bases and J 4 bases, with 17 bases left between them. The CDR3 consists of 14 residues. CDR1 is SQVTM and CDR2 is ANQGSEA in the germline V gene. The CDR3 region is CSEKGGGGYNEQFF. The CDR3 coding sequence is TGCAGCGAGAAGGGCGGTGGGGGTTACAATGAGCAGTTCTTC.

This rearrangement joins TRBV5-1 to TRBJ2-1, with D perhaps matching TRBD1 (6 bases). Trimming took off 5 bases at V and 7 bases at J, with 16 bases between the two ends. The CDR3 loop spans 14 amino acids. The germline gives CDR1 SGHRS, CDR2 YFSETQ. The CDR3 is CASRALGGENEQFF. The CDR3 DNA is TGCGCCAGCAGGGCCCTTGGGGGCGAGAATGAGCAGTTCTTC.

V usage is TRBV30 and J usage is TRBJ1-6; 8 nucleotides match TRBD1. The V gene end was trimmed by 2 bases and the J gene end by 3 bases; junction bases not matched to a gene: 9. Germline CDR1 GTSNPN, CDR2 SVGIG (reference sequence). This CDR3 is built from 17 residues. CDR3 sequence (DNA): TGTGCCTGGAGTACCGACCGGACAGGGCTCTATAATTCACCCCTCCACTTT. Translation: CAWSTDRTGLYNSPLHF.

At least ten counts were recorded for this clonotype. This chain uses TRBV7-9 with TRBJ1-2; no clear D. The germline V and J ends were trimmed by 1 base and 4 bases, with 4 bases remaining between them. The CDR3 loop spans 12 amino acids. CDR1 and CDR2 (germline): SEHNR, FQNEAQ (reference sequence). This CDR3 is CASSLEAYGYTF. The CDR3 nucleotides read TGTGCCAGCAGCTTAGAGGCCTATGGCTACACCTTC.

This chain links TRBV6-1 with TRBJ2-5; 7 bases match TRBD1. CDR1 is MNHNS and CDR2 is SASEGT in the germline V gene. This CDR3 contains 15 residues. Trimming removed 4 bases from V and 2 bases from J; junction bases left unmatched: 7. CDR3 region: CASSGQGLRQETQYF. CDR3 sequence (DNA): TGTGCCAGCAGTGGACAGGGTTTGAGACAAGAGACCCAGTACTTC.

This clonotype was recorded at least ten times. This chain joins TRBV7-3 and TRBJ2-1; 11 nucleotides match TRBD2. V was pared by 6 bases and J by 0 bases, with 4 bases of the junction left unmatched. CDR3 length: 16 residues. CDR1 SGHTA and CDR2 FQGTGA come from the germline V gene. The CDR3 is CASRPGTSGSYNEQFF. CDR3 in DNA: TGTGCCAGCAGGCCCGGGACTAGCGGCTCCTACAATGAGCAGTTCTTC.

The chain joins TRBV20-1 to TRBJ2-7; tentative D call: TRBD1 (6 bases). Germline CDR1 and CDR2: DFQATT and SNEGSKA (reference sequence). V lost 5 bases and J 4 bases, leaving 12 bases between the germline ends. The CDR3 covers 12 residues. The CDR3 is CSARDKRYEQYF. CDR3 nucleotides: TGCAGTGCTCGGGACAAGAGATACGAGCAGTACTTC.

This clonotype appeared many times. Germline is not matched at one junction end, which may reflect a read error. The genes are TRBV20-1 and TRBJ1-1; D gene uncertain. The germline gives CDR1 DFQATT, CDR2 SNEGSKA (reference sequence). This CDR3 spans 12 amino acids. The CDR3 reads CSARLGKGIRPF. CDR3 bases: TGCAGTGCTAGATTGGGGAAAGGGATCCGGCCCTTT.

This clonotype was observed at least ten times. CDR3 in amino acids: CSARALAGGADTQYF. CDR3 DNA: TGCAGTGCTAGAGCCCTAGCGGGAGGCGCAGATACGCAGTATTTT. The chain is built from TRBV20-1 and TRBJ2-3; 11 bases are a match to TRBD2. Trimming took 1 base from V and 4 from J; bases not matched to a gene: 4. This CDR3 region has 15 residues. The V gene's germline CDR1 is DFQATT and CDR2 SNEGSKA (reference sequence).

This clonotype came up many times. The gene calls are TRBV7-2 and TRBJ2-1, with D uncertain. Germline V gives CDR1 SGHTA, CDR2 FQGNSA. V lost 1 base to trimming and J lost 7 bases, with 8 bases between them. This CDR3 has 13 residues. The CDR3 reads CASSLDVGNEQFF. The CDR3 bases are TGTGCCAGCAGCTTAGATGTAGGGAATGAGCAGTTCTTC.

This clonotype was seen only a few times. V is TRBV20-1 and J is TRBJ2-4; D is unresolved. The CDR3 totals 14 residues. The germline V and J ends were trimmed by 0 bases and 2 bases, with 8 bases remaining between them. The germline V gene encodes CDR1 DFQATT and CDR2 SNEGSKA (reference sequence). CDR3 loop: CSARDPPPKNIQYF. In nucleotides, the CDR3 is TGCAGTGCTAGAGATCCCCCTCCCAAAAACATTCAGTACTTC.

The V call is TRBV20-1, the J call TRBJ2-6; D is ambiguous. V lost 1 base, J lost 3 bases, and 19 bases lay in between. The CDR3 is 18 amino acids. The germline V gene has CDR1 DFQATT and CDR2 SNEGSKA (reference sequence). CDR3 nucleotides: TGCAGTGCTAGAGCGGTAAATACTCCTATCGATGGGGCCAACGTCCTGACTTTC. Its translation is CSARAVNTPIDGANVLTF.

This clonotype was seen more than once but under ten times. V and J are TRBV2 and TRBJ2-2; 8 bases align to TRBD1. Germline CDR1 is SNHLY and CDR2 is FYNNEI. The V segment lost 6 bases and the J segment 5 bases; nucleotides outside the gene matches: 8. The length of the CDR3 is 15 residues. CDR3 loop: CASSPQGAPTGELFF. In DNA form, the CDR3 reads TGTGCCAGCAGCCCCCAGGGGGCACCAACCGGGGAGCTGTTTTTT.